This T cell receptor (beta chain) was recorded in a study of T cell responses to AZD1222 COVID-19 vaccine. At the level of the study: Pooling was applied to second doses at about 4 or about 12 weeks.

TCRdb's copy holds only in-frame clones and misses some; the assay was immunoSEQ multiplex PCR. Of around 78,000 clones in the sample, about 90% are singletons; the top ten hold roughly a quarter. The table lists this clone with a count of one. The antigen is unknown. CDR1 is KGHSH and CDR2 is LQKENI in the germline V gene. V lost 4 bases and J 3 bases, leaving 12 bases between the germline ends. The CDR3 length is 14 residues. Study-wide results and caveats: The study reported that nearly half of spike-specific TCRs target unmutated variant regions. Among the donors, most were white British and more were female, and clonal diversity was possibly underestimated.

Sequencing used peripheral blood, obtained on day 0 of AZD1222 vaccination. The V call is TRBV18, the J call TRBJ1-1; D call uncertain. This TCR was sampled from an adult in good health. CDR3 protein: CASSLSTVYTEAFF. The DNA of the CDR3 is TGTGCCAGCTCACTCTCGACGGTGTACACTGAAGCTTTCTTT.